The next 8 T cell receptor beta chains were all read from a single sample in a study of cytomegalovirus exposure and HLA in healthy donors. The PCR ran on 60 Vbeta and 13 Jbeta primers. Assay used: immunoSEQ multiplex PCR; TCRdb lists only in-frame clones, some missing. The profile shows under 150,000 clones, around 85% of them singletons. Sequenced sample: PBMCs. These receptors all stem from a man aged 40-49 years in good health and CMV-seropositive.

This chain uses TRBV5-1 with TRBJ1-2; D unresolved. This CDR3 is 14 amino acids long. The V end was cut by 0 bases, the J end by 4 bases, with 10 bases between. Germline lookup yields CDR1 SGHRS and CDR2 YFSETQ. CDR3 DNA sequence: TGCGCCAGCAGCTTGGGGGAGCACAGCTATGGCTACACCTTC. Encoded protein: CASSLGEHSYGYTF.

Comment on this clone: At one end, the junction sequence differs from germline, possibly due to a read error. For the CDR3, the DNA is TGCGCCAGCAGTTTGGCCTCGCTAGGAGGCGGGGAGCTGTTTTTT. Its protein product is CASSLASLGGGELFF. This chain connects TRBV5-1 to TRBJ2-2; tentatively, D is TRBD2 (5 bases). The CDR3 is 15 residues long. Germline values: CDR1 SGHRS, CDR2 YFSETQ.

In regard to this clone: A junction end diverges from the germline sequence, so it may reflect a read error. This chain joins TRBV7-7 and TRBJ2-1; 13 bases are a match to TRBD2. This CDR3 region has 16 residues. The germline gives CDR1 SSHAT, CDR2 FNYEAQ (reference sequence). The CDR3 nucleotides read TGTGCTAGCAGCCAACTAGCGGGAGGGAATATCAATGAGCAGTTCTTC. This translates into CASSQLAGGNINEQFF.

CDR3 DNA sequence: TGTGCCACCAGCAGAGAAGGCGGGAGTTACGAGCAGTACTTC. Translating it yields CATSREGGSYEQYF. The V call is TRBV15, the J call TRBJ2-7; 7 nucleotides line up with TRBD2. The CDR3 length is 14 residues. In germline, CDR1 is LNHNV, CDR2 YYDKDF (reference sequence). J lost 4 bases, V lost 0 bases, and 3 bases had no gene match. Full variable domain (outside the CDR3, taken from reference TRBV15 and TRBJ2-7): DAMVIQNPRYQVTQFGKPVTLSCSQTLNHNVMYWYQQKSSQAPKLLFHYYDKDFNNEADTPDNFQSRRPNTSFCFLDIRSPGLGDTAMYLCATSREGGSYEQYFGPGTRLTVT.

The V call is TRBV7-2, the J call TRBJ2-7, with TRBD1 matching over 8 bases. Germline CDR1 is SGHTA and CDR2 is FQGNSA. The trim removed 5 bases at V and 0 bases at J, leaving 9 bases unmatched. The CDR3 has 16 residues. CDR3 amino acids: CASSPGSGQVSYEQYF. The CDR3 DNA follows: TGTGCCAGCAGCCCTGGGTCGGGACAGGTCTCCTACGAGCAGTACTTC.

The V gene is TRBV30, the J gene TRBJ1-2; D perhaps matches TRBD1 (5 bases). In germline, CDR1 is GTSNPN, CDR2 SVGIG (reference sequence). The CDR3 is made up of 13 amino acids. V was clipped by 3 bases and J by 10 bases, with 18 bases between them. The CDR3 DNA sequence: TGTGCCTGGAGGGGAGGGTACGGGGGAGACTACACCTTC. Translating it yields CAWRGGYGGDYTF.

CDR3 loop: CASLPGGEETQYF. The CDR3 DNA follows: TGTGCCAGCCTACCGGGGGGTGAGGAGACCCAGTACTTC. This chain links TRBV6-6 with TRBJ2-5, with 7 bases identical to TRBD2. CDR1 and CDR2 from the germline V gene are MNHNY and SVGAGI (reference sequence). Trimming removed 8 bases from V and 5 bases from J; junction bases left unmatched: 8. The CDR3 runs to 13 residues.

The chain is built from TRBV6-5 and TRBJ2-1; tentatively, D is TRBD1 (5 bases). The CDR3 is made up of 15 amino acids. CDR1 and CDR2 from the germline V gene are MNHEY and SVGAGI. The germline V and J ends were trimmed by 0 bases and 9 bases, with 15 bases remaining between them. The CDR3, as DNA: TGTGCCAGCAGTTACTCGAGCAGGGATTGGGCTGAGCAGTTCTTC. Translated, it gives CASSYSSRDWAEQFF.